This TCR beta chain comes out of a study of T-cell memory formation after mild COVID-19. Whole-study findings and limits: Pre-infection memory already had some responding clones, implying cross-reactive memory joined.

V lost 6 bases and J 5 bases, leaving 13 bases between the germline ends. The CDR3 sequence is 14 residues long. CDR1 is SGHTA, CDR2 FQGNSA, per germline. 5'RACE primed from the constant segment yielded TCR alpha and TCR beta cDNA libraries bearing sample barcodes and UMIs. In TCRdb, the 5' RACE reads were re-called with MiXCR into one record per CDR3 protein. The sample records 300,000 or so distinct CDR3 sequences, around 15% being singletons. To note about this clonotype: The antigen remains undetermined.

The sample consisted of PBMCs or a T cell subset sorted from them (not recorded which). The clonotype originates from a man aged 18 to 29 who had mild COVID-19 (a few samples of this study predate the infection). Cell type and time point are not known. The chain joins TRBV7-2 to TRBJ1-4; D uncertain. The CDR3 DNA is TGTGCCAGCAGTCACTCCGGGCCCAATGAAAAACTGTTTTTT. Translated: CASSHSGPNEKLFF.